This T cell receptor (beta chain) derives from a study of cytomegalovirus exposure and HLA in healthy donors. General observations from the study: Later analysis suggested most CMV-associated TCR beta chains were HLA-restricted. Later on, a genetic analysis was performed. It linked a missense variant in DCLRE1C with V- and J-gene trimming of TCR beta.

This clone was counted only a few times. As yet, its antigen is unknown. The study ran its PCR with 60 Vbeta and 13 Jbeta primers. Generated by immunoSEQ multiplex PCR, the TCRdb table keeps only in-frame clones and is missing some. The sample lists 70,000 or so clones, roughly 68% occurring once. The sample comprised PBMCs. This TCR was recovered from a woman aged 45-65 years in good health and CMV-seronegative.

The CDR3 DNA is TGTGCCATCAGTGAGTCCCCCTTCAAAAACATTCAGTACTTC. Protein: CAISESPFKNIQYF. V gene TRBV10-3 combines with J gene TRBJ2-4; D unclear. Germline values: CDR1 ENHRY, CDR2 SYGVKD. This CDR3 has 14 amino acids. Trimming cost V 0 bases and J 3 bases, with 6 bases left between them.